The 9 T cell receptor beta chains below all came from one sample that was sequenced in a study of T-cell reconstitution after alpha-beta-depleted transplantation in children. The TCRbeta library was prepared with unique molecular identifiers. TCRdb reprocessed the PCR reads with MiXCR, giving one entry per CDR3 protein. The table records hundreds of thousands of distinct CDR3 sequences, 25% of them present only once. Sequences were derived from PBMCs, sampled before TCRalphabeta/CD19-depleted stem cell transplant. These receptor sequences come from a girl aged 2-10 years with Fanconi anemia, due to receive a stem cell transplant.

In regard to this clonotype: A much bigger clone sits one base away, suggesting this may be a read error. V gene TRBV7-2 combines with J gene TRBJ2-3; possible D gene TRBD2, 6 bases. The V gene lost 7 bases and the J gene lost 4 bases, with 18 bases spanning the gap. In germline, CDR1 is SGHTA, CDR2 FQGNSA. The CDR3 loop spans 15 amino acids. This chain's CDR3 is CASILGTSHPDTQYF. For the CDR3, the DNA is TGTGCCAGCATCTTGGGGACTTCTCATCCAGATACGCAGTATTTT.

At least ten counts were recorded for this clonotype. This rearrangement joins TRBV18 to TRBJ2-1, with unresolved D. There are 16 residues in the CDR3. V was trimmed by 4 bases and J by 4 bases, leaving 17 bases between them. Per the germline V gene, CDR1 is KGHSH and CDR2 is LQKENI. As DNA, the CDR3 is TGTGCCAGCTCACTCCTAACACCTCCTATGTACAATGAGCAGTTCTTC. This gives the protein CASSLLTPPMYNEQFF.

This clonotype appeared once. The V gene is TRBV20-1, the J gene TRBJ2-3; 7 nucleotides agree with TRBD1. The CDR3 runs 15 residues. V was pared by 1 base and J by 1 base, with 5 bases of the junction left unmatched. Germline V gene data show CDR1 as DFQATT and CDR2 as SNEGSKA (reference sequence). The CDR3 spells CSARVDGTGTDTQYF. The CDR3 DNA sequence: TGCAGTGCTAGAGTGGACGGGACAGGCACAGATACGCAGTATTTT.

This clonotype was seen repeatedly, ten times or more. The DNA of the CDR3 is TGTGCCAGCAGTCAGCTTAACTATGGCTACACCTTC. It encodes CASSQLNYGYTF. The rearrangement joins TRBV6-6 to TRBJ1-2; D gene unclear. Germline lookup yields CDR1 MNHNY and CDR2 SVGAGI (reference sequence). The V end was cut by 5 bases, the J end by 1 base, with 5 bases between. The CDR3 covers 12 residues.

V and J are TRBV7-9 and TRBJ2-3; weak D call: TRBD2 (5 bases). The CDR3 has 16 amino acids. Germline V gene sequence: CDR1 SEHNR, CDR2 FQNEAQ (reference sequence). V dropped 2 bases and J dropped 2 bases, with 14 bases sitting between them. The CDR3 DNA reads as TGTGCCAGCAGCTTAAGAGGAGGCGCTCACACAGATACGCAGTATTTT. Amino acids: CASSLRGGAHTDTQYF.

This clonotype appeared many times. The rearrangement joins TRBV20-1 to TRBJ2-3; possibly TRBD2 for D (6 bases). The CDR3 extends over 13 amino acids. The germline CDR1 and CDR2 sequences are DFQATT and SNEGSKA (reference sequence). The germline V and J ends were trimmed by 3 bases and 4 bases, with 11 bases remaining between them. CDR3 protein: CSARGGGADTQYF. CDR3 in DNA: TGCAGTGCTAGGGGGGGAGGCGCAGATACGCAGTATTTT.

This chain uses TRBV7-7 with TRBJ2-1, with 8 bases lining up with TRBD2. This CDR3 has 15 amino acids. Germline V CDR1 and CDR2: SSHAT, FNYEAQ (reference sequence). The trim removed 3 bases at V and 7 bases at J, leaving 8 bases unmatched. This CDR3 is CASSFGLAGKNEQFF. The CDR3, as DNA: TGTGCCAGCAGCTTCGGGCTAGCGGGTAAAAATGAGCAGTTCTTC. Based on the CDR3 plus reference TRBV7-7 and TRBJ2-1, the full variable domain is GAGVSQSPRYKVTKRGQDVTLRCDPISSHATLYWYQQALGQGPEFLTYFNYEAQPDKSGLPSDRFSAERPEGSISTLTIQRTEQRDSAMYRCASSFGLAGKNEQFFGPGTRLTVL.

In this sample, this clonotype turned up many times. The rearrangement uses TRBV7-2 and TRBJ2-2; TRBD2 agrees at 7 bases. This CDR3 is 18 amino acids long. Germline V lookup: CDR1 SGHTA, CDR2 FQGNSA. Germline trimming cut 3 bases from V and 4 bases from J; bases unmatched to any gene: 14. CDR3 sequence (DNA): TGTGCCAGCAGCTTCTATCCTGCGGGACTACTGGCCACCGGGGAGCTGTTTTTT. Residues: CASSFYPAGLLATGELFF.

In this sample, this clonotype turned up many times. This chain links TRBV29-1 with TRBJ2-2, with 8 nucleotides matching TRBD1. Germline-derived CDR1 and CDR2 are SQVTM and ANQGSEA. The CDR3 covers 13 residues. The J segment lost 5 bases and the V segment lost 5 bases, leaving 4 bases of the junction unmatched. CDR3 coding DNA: TGCAGCGTTCACAGGGGGAGGACCGGGGAGCTGTTTTTT. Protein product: CSVHRGRTGELFF.